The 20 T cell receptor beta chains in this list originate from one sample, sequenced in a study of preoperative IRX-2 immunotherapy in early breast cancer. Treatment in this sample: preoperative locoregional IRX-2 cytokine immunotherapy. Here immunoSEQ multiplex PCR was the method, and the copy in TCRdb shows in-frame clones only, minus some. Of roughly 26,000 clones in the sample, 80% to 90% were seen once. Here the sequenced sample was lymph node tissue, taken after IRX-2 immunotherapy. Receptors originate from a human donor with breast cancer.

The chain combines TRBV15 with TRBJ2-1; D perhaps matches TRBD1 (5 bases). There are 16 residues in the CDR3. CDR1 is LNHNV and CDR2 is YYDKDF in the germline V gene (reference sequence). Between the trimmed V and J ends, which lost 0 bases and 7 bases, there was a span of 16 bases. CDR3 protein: CATSRDGSQGSNEQFF. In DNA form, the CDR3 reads TGTGCCACCAGCAGAGATGGTTCGCAGGGTAGTAATGAGCAGTTCTTC.

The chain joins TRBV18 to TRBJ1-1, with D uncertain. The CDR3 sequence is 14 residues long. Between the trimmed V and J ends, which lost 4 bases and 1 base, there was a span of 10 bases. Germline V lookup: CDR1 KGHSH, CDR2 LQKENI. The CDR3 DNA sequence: TGTGCCAGCTCACAAGATCTAGCGAACACTGAAGCTTTCTTT. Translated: CASSQDLANTEAFF.

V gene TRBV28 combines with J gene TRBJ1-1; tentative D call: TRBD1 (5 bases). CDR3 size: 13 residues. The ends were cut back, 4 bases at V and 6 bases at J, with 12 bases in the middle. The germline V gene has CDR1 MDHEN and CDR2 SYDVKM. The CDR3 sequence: CASSWDPRSEAFF. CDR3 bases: TGTGCCAGCAGTTGGGACCCGCGGTCTGAAGCTTTCTTT.

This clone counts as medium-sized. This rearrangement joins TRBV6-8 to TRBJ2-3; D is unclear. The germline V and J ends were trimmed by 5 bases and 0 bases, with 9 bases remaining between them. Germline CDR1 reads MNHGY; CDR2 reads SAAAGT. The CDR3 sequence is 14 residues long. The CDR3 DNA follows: TGTGCCAGCAGTCAGGAGCCTAGCACAGATACGCAGTATTTT. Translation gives CASSQEPSTDTQYF.

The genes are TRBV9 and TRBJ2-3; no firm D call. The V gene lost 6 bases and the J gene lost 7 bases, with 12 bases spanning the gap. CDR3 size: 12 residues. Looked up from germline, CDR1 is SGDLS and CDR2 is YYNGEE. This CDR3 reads CASKYWGNTQYF. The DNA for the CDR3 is TGTGCCAGCAAATATTGGGGAAATACGCAGTATTTT.

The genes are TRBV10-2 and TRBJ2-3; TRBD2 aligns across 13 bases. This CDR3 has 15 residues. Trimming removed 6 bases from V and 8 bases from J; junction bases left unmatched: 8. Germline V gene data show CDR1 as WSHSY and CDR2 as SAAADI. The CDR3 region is CASSARTSGGITQYF. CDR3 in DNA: TGCGCCAGCAGCGCCCGGACTAGCGGGGGAATTACGCAGTATTTT.

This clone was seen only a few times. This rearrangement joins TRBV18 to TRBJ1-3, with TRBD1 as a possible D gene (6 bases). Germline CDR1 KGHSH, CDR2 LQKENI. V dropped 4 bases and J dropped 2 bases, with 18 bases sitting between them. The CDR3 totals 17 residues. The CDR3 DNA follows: TGTGCCAGCTCACTCACCCCCAGGGGAGCCACTGGAAACACCATATATTTT. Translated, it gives CASSLTPRGATGNTIYF.

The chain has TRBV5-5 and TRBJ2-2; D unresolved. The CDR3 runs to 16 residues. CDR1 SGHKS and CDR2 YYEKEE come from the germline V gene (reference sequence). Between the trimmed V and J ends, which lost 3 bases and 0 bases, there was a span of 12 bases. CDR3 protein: CASSSISVPNTGELFF. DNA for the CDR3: TGTGCCAGCAGCTCCATTTCAGTACCGAACACCGGGGAGCTGTTTTTT.

CDR3 in DNA: TGTGCCAGCAGCCGCTTTAAAGTTACTGCAACTAATGAAAAACTGTTTTTT. As protein: CASSRFKVTATNEKLFF. The chain joins TRBV14 to TRBJ1-4, with D unresolved. Germline V gene lookup returns CDR1 SGHDN and CDR2 FVKESK. V was shortened by 4 bases and J by 0 bases, with 15 bases between the two germline ends. CDR3 length: 17 residues.

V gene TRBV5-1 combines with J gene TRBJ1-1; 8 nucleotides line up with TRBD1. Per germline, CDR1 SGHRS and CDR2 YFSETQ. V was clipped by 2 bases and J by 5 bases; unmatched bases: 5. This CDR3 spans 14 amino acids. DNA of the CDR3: TGCGCCAGCAGCTTAGACAGGGGAGGGACTGAAGCTTTCTTT. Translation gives CASSLDRGGTEAFF. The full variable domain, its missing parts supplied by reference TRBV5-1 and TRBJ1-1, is KAGVTQTPRYLIKTRGQQVTLSCSPISGHRSVSWYQQTPGQGLQFLFEYFSETQRNKGNFPGRFSGRQFSNSRSEMNVSTLELGDSALYLCASSLDRGGTEAFFGQGTRLTVV.

CDR3 sequence reads: CSVEEGGRGGKLFF. In nucleotides, the CDR3 is TGCAGCGTTGAAGAGGGTGGTAGGGGAGGGAAGCTGTTTTTT. The V call is TRBV29-1, the J call TRBJ2-2; 7 bases match TRBD2. Germline lookup yields CDR1 SQVTM and CDR2 ANQGSEA. The CDR3 covers 14 residues. V shed 0 bases and J 12 bases; nucleotides not matched to a gene: 10.

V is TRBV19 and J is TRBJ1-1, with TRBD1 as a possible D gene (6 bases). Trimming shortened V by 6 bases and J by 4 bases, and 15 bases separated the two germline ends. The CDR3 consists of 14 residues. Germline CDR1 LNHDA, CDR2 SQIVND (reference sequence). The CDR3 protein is CASRKPGHSTEAFF. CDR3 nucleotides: TGTGCCAGTAGAAAACCGGGACATTCCACTGAAGCTTTCTTT.

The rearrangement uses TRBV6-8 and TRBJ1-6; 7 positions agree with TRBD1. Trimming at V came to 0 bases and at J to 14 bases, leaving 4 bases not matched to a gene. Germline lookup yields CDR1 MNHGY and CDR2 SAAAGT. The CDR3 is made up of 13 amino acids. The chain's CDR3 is CASSYSTGRTLHF. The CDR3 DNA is TGTGCCAGCAGTTACTCGACAGGGAGGACCCTCCACTTT.

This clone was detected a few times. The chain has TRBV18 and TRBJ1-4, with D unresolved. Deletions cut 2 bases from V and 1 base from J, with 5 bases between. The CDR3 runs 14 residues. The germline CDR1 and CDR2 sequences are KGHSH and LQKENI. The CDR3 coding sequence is TGTGCCAGCTCACCAACGATAACTAATGAAAAACTGTTTTTT. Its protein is CASSPTITNEKLFF. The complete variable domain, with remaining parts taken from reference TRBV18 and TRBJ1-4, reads NAGVMQNPRHLVRRRGQEARLRCSPMKGHSHVYWYRQLPEEGLKFMVYLQKENIIDESGMPKERFSAEFPKEGPSILRIQQVVRGDSAAYFCASSPTITNEKLFFGSGTQLSVL.

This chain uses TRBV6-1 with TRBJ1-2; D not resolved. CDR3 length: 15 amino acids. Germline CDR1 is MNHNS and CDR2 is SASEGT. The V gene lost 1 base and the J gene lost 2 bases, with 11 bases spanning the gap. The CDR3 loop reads CASSEGANQNYGYTF. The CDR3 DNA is TGTGCCAGCAGTGAAGGTGCGAACCAGAACTATGGCTACACCTTC.

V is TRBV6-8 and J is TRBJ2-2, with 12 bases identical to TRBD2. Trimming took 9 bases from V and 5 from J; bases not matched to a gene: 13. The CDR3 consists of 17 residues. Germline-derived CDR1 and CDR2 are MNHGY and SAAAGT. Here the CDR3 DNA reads TGTGCCAGTAACACGGACGCTGGACTAGCGGGGACCGGGGAGCTGTTTTTT. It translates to CASNTDAGLAGTGELFF.

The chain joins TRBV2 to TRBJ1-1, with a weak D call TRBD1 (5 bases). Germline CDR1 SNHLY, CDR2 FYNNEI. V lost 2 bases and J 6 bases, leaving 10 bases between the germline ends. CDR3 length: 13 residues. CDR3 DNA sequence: TGTGCCAGCAGTGAACCAGGGAGATCTGAAGCTTTCTTT. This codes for CASSEPGRSEAFF.

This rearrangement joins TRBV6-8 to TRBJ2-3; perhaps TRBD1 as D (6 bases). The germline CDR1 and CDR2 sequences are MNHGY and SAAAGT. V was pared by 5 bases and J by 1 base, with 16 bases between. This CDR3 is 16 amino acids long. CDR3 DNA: TGTGCCAGCAGTAAAACAGGGTCGAGGGGCACAGATACGCAGTATTTT. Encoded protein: CASSKTGSRGTDTQYF.

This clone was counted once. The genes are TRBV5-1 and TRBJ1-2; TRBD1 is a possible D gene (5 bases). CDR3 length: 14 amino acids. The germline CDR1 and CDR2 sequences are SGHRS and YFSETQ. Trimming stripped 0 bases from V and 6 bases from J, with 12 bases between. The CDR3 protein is CASSLVDGRDGYTF. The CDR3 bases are TGCGCCAGCAGCTTGGTTGACGGCAGGGATGGCTACACCTTC.

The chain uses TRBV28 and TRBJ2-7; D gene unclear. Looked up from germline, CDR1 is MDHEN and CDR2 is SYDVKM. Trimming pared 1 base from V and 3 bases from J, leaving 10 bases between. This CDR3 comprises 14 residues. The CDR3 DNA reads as TGTGCCAGCAGTTTATCTCAACAGTTCTACGAGCAGTACGTC. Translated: CASSLSQQFYEQYV.